This TCR beta chain was captured by sequencing in a study of T cell responses to AZD1222 COVID-19 vaccine. General study findings and limits: CD4 TCRs linked to vaccination spanned spike, dominating at 160-218 and 743-854.

Repertoires were generated with immunoSEQ multiplex PCR, while TCRdb's copy carries only in-frame clones and drops some. The sample includes 150,000 to 200,000 clones, 85% to 90% of them seen just once. There are 14 residues in the CDR3. Between the trimmed V and J ends, which lost 8 bases and 2 bases, there was a span of 15 bases. The germline CDR1 and CDR2 sequences are SEHNR and FQNEAQ (reference sequence). This clone was detected a few times. Its antigen is currently unknown. The receptor was isolated from an adult in good health. Sequenced material: peripheral blood, taken on day 0 of AZD1222 vaccination. The J gene is TRBJ1-1, the V gene TRBV7-9, with D possibly being TRBD1 (6 bases). CDR3 in DNA: TGTGCCAGCCAAGGGCAGGGGAGAAACACTGAAGCTTTCTTT. Translation gives CASQGQGRNTEAFF. Full variable domain (rest looked up from reference TRBV7-9 and TRBJ1-1): DTGVSQNPRHKITKRGQNVTFRCDPISEHNRLYWYRQTLGQGPEFLTYFQNEAQLEKSRLLSDRFSAERPKGSFSTLEIQRTEQGDSAMYLCASQGQGRNTEAFFGQGTRLTVV.